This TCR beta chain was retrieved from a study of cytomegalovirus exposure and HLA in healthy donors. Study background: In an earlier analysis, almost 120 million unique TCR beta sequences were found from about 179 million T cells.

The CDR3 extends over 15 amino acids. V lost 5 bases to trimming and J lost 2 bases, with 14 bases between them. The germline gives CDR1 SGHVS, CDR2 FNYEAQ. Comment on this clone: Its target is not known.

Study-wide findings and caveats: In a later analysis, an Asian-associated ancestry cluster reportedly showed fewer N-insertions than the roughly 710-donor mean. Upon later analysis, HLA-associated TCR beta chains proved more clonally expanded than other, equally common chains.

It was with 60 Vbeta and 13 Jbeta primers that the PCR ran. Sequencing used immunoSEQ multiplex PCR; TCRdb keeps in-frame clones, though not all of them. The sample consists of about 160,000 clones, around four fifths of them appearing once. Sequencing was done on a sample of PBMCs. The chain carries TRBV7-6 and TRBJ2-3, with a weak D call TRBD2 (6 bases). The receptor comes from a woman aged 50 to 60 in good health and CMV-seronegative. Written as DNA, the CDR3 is TGTGCCAGCAGCGTCGTTAGCGGAGACACAGATACGCAGTATTTT. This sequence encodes CASSVVSGDTDTQYF.